This T cell receptor (beta chain) was retrieved from a study of cytomegalovirus exposure and HLA in healthy donors. Looking at the study overall: An analysis done earlier identified 100 million to 140 million unique TCR beta sequences from about 180 million T cells.

With regard to this clone: Its specificity is unknown.

Germline V gene data show CDR1 as SGHRS and CDR2 as YFSETQ. V was shortened by 4 bases and J by 5 bases, with 18 bases between the two germline ends. This CDR3 spans 15 amino acids. A multiplex PCR was run with 60 Vbeta primers and 13 Jbeta primers. Assay used: immunoSEQ multiplex PCR; TCRdb lists only in-frame clones, some missing. This sample has roughly 170,000 clones; roughly 70% occur once, and the top ten carry about 1.4%. General observations from the study: In a later analysis, specific HLA alleles were associated with approximately 16,000 TCR beta sequences at a 0.05 false discovery rate. Presence/absence analyses supposed approximately even sequencing depth among donors. A cluster of highly shared sequence variants was likely a sequencing artifact.

The receptor was isolated from a girl aged 5 to 17 in good health and CMV-seronegative. V gene TRBV5-1 combines with J gene TRBJ1-1; D possibly corresponds to TRBD1 (5 bases). The sequenced sample consisted of PBMCs. The CDR3 sequence is CASSLTVGGDTEAFF. CDR3 DNA sequence: TGCGCCAGCAGCCTCACCGTAGGAGGGGATACTGAAGCTTTCTTT.